This entry lists 7 T cell receptor beta chains sequenced from one sample in a study of cytomegalovirus exposure and HLA in healthy donors. PCR used 60 Vbeta primers and 13 Jbeta primers. Produced via immunoSEQ multiplex PCR; TCRdb's table is partial and in-frame only. Found here are some 200,000 clones, around four fifths of them singletons; the top ten hold approximately 3.4%. The sample taken for sequencing was PBMCs. Source of these receptors: a female donor in good health and CMV-seronegative.

J is TRBJ1-1 and V is TRBV19; 7 positions agree with TRBD1. Germline CDR1 LNHDA, CDR2 SQIVND (reference sequence). The V and J ends lost 4 bases and 3 bases, in that order; junction bases with no gene match: 8. The CDR3 contains 15 residues. For the CDR3, the DNA is TGTGCCAGTAGTACTGGACAGGTAGGGGACACTGAAGCTTTCTTT. It is translated as CASSTGQVGDTEAFF.

The V and J genes are TRBV27 and TRBJ1-5; 9 bases match TRBD1. The CDR3 is 20 amino acids. CDR1 and CDR2 (germline): MNHEY, SMNVEV (reference sequence). The trim removed 5 bases at V and 5 bases at J, leaving 22 bases unmatched. CDR3: CASSTKVGQGLPSEHQPQHF. The CDR3 DNA sequence: TGTGCCAGCAGTACTAAGGTGGGACAGGGACTGCCTTCAGAACATCAGCCCCAGCATTTT.

This clone occurred a few times. The V and J genes are TRBV28 and TRBJ2-3; the D gene is possibly TRBD1 (6 bases). The germline CDR1 and CDR2 sequences are MDHEN and SYDVKM. V dropped 6 bases and J dropped 0 bases, with 25 bases sitting between them. CDR3 length equals 19 residues. The CDR3 is CASSQQGRGPQSSTDTQYF. The CDR3 bases are TGTGCCAGCAGCCAGCAGGGGCGCGGACCACAATCAAGCACAGATACGCAGTATTTT.

V gene TRBV11-2 combines with J gene TRBJ1-2; 9 positions agree with TRBD1. CDR3 size: 14 residues. CDR1 and CDR2 (germline): SGHAT, FQNNGV. The trim removed 3 bases at V and 4 bases at J, leaving 3 bases unmatched. The CDR3 bases are TGTGCCAGCAGCTTCACAGGGGGCTGCTATGGCTACACCTTC. Translated: CASSFTGGCYGYTF.

The chain uses TRBV28 and TRBJ2-1; 11 bases align to TRBD2. V was pared by 4 bases and J by 0 bases, with 2 bases of the junction left unmatched. The CDR3 is 16 residues long. Germline V gives CDR1 MDHEN, CDR2 SYDVKM. The CDR3 DNA is TGTGCCAGCAGTTCCCTAGCGGGAGGCTCCTACAATGAGCAGTTCTTC. It specifies CASSSLAGGSYNEQFF.

This chain uses TRBV27 with TRBJ2-7, with D possibly being TRBD1 (5 bases). The CDR3 is made up of 17 amino acids. The ends were cut back, 8 bases at V and 2 bases at J, with 25 bases in the middle. Germline V gene lookup returns CDR1 MNHEY and CDR2 SMNVEV (reference sequence). CDR3 coding DNA: TGTGCCAGCTGCCCGCTCCCTGCACCAGGGCAGGCCTACGAGCAGTACTTC. Translated, it gives CASCPLPAPGQAYEQYF.

This chain links TRBV5-1 with TRBJ2-1, with D possibly matching TRBD2 (6 bases). V dropped 0 bases and J dropped 6 bases, with 16 bases sitting between them. The CDR3 runs to 16 residues. The germline V gene encodes CDR1 SGHRS and CDR2 YFSETQ. Here the CDR3 DNA reads TGCGCCAGCAGCTTGGGTCTAGCGCTCTATGGCAATGAGCAGTTCTTC. It is translated as CASSLGLALYGNEQFF.